The 10 T cell receptor beta chains reported below all come from one sample, sequenced in a study of blood T cell repertoires in COVID-19. The table came from immunoSEQ multiplex PCR; TCRdb's copy has only in-frame clones and leaves some out. The table has 75,000 to 100,000 clones, around nine tenths seen once. The sample was peripheral blood. Every receptor here comes from a human donor in a cohort sampled during active COVID-19.

The rearrangement joins TRBV7-2 to TRBJ2-7, with a weak D call TRBD2 (7 bases). The CDR3 loop spans 15 amino acids. Per germline, CDR1 SGHTA and CDR2 FQGNSA. Trimming stripped 3 bases from V and 0 bases from J, with 12 bases between. Here the CDR3 DNA reads TGTGCCAGCAGCTTTGGGGGGGGCCCCTCCTACGAGCAGTACTTC. It yields the protein CASSFGGGPSYEQYF. Looking up the rest from reference TRBV7-2 and TRBJ2-7 gives the full variable domain: GAGVSQSPSNKVTEKGKDVELRCDPISGHTALYWYRQSLGQGLEFLIYFQGNSAPDKSGLPSDRFSAERTGGSVSTLTIQRTQQEDSAVYLCASSFGGGPSYEQYFGPGTRLTVT.

This CDR3 reads CASSEGPGSPQHF. The CDR3 DNA follows: TGTGCCAGCAGTGAAGGGCCGGGGTCGCCCCAGCATTTT. J is TRBJ1-5 and V is TRBV6-1; no clear D gene. The CDR3 covers 13 residues. V was cut by 1 base and J by 9 bases, with 10 bases left in between. CDR1 MNHNS and CDR2 SASEGT come from the germline V gene.

The V and J genes are TRBV29-1 and TRBJ2-7, with a possible D match to TRBD2 (6 bases). Trimming cost V 7 bases and J 6 bases, with 13 bases left between them. The CDR3 length is 11 residues. The germline gives CDR1 SQVTM, CDR2 ANQGSEA. The CDR3 is CSGLVLAEQYF. The CDR3 DNA sequence: TGCAGCGGACTAGTATTGGCCGAGCAGTACTTC.

A few counts support this clone. This CDR3 reads CASSGLPTGNYGYTF. CDR3 nucleotides: TGTGCCAGCAGCGGACTACCGACAGGGAACTATGGCTACACCTTC. V usage is TRBV5-4 and J usage is TRBJ1-2; 7 nucleotides align to TRBD1. With V trimmed by 4 bases and J by 2 bases, 8 bases remained unmatched. CDR1 is SGHNT and CDR2 is YYREEE in the germline V gene (reference sequence). This CDR3 region has 15 residues.

This sequence joins TRBV2 and TRBJ1-2, with D perhaps matching TRBD1 (6 bases). CDR1 and CDR2 (germline): SNHLY, FYNNEI. V dropped 10 bases and J dropped 6 bases, with 24 bases sitting between them. This CDR3 contains 15 residues. The CDR3 protein is CATWTRTRGYDGYTF. In DNA, the CDR3 is TGTGCCACATGGACACGTACCAGGGGATACGATGGCTACACCTTC. The full variable domain, in which reference TRBV2 and TRBJ1-2 provide the parts outside the CDR3, is EPEVTQTPSHQVTQMGQEVILRCVPISNHLYFYWYRQILGQKVEFLVSFYNNEISEKSEIFDDQFSVERPDGSNFTLKIRSTKLEDSAMYFCATWTRTRGYDGYTFGSGTRLTVV.

J is TRBJ2-7 and V is TRBV7-8; a possible D gene is TRBD2 (6 bases). V lost 9 bases and J 4 bases, leaving 22 bases between the germline ends. In germline, CDR1 is SGHVS, CDR2 FQNEAQ. The CDR3 has 15 residues. CDR3 bases: TGTGCCAGTCAAGCGAGGGAGGCACTTCCTTACGAGCAGTACTTC. Its protein product is CASQAREALPYEQYF.

The rearrangement uses TRBV13 and TRBJ1-1, with D unresolved. From germline, CDR1 is PRHDT and CDR2 FYEKMQ (reference sequence). The germline V and J ends were trimmed by 5 bases and 11 bases, with 18 bases remaining between them. There are 13 residues in the CDR3. CDR3 region: CASSQEALRGAFF. The DNA for the CDR3 is TGTGCCAGCAGCCAAGAGGCCCTACGAGGGGCTTTCTTT.

The chain is built from TRBV7-3 and TRBJ2-5, with 8 positions matching TRBD2. The germline V gene encodes CDR1 SGHTA and CDR2 FQGTGA. This CDR3 comprises 13 residues. J lost 5 bases, V lost 9 bases, and 8 bases had no gene match. Here the CDR3 DNA reads TGTGCCAGTTCAGCGGGAGCTGGTGAGACCCAGTACTTC. Its translation is CASSAGAGETQYF.

The chain carries TRBV6-5 and TRBJ1-5, with D tentatively TRBD1 (6 bases). V was trimmed by 5 bases and J by 4 bases, leaving 9 bases between them. The CDR3 length is 13 residues. CDR1 and CDR2 (germline): MNHEY, SVGAGI. CDR3 in amino acids: CASSNRENQPQHF. In DNA, the CDR3 is TGTGCCAGCAGTAACAGGGAAAATCAGCCCCAGCATTTT.

This clone appeared once. This chain joins TRBV5-5 and TRBJ2-2, with 10 bases aligning to TRBD1. Germline V gives CDR1 SGHKS, CDR2 YYEKEE (reference sequence). V shed 2 bases, J shed 4 bases, and the junction held 2 bases outside the gene matches. The CDR3 sequence is 15 residues long. The CDR3 sequence: CASSFRTGGTGELFF. DNA for the CDR3: TGTGCCAGCAGCTTCCGGACAGGGGGCACCGGGGAGCTGTTTTTT.